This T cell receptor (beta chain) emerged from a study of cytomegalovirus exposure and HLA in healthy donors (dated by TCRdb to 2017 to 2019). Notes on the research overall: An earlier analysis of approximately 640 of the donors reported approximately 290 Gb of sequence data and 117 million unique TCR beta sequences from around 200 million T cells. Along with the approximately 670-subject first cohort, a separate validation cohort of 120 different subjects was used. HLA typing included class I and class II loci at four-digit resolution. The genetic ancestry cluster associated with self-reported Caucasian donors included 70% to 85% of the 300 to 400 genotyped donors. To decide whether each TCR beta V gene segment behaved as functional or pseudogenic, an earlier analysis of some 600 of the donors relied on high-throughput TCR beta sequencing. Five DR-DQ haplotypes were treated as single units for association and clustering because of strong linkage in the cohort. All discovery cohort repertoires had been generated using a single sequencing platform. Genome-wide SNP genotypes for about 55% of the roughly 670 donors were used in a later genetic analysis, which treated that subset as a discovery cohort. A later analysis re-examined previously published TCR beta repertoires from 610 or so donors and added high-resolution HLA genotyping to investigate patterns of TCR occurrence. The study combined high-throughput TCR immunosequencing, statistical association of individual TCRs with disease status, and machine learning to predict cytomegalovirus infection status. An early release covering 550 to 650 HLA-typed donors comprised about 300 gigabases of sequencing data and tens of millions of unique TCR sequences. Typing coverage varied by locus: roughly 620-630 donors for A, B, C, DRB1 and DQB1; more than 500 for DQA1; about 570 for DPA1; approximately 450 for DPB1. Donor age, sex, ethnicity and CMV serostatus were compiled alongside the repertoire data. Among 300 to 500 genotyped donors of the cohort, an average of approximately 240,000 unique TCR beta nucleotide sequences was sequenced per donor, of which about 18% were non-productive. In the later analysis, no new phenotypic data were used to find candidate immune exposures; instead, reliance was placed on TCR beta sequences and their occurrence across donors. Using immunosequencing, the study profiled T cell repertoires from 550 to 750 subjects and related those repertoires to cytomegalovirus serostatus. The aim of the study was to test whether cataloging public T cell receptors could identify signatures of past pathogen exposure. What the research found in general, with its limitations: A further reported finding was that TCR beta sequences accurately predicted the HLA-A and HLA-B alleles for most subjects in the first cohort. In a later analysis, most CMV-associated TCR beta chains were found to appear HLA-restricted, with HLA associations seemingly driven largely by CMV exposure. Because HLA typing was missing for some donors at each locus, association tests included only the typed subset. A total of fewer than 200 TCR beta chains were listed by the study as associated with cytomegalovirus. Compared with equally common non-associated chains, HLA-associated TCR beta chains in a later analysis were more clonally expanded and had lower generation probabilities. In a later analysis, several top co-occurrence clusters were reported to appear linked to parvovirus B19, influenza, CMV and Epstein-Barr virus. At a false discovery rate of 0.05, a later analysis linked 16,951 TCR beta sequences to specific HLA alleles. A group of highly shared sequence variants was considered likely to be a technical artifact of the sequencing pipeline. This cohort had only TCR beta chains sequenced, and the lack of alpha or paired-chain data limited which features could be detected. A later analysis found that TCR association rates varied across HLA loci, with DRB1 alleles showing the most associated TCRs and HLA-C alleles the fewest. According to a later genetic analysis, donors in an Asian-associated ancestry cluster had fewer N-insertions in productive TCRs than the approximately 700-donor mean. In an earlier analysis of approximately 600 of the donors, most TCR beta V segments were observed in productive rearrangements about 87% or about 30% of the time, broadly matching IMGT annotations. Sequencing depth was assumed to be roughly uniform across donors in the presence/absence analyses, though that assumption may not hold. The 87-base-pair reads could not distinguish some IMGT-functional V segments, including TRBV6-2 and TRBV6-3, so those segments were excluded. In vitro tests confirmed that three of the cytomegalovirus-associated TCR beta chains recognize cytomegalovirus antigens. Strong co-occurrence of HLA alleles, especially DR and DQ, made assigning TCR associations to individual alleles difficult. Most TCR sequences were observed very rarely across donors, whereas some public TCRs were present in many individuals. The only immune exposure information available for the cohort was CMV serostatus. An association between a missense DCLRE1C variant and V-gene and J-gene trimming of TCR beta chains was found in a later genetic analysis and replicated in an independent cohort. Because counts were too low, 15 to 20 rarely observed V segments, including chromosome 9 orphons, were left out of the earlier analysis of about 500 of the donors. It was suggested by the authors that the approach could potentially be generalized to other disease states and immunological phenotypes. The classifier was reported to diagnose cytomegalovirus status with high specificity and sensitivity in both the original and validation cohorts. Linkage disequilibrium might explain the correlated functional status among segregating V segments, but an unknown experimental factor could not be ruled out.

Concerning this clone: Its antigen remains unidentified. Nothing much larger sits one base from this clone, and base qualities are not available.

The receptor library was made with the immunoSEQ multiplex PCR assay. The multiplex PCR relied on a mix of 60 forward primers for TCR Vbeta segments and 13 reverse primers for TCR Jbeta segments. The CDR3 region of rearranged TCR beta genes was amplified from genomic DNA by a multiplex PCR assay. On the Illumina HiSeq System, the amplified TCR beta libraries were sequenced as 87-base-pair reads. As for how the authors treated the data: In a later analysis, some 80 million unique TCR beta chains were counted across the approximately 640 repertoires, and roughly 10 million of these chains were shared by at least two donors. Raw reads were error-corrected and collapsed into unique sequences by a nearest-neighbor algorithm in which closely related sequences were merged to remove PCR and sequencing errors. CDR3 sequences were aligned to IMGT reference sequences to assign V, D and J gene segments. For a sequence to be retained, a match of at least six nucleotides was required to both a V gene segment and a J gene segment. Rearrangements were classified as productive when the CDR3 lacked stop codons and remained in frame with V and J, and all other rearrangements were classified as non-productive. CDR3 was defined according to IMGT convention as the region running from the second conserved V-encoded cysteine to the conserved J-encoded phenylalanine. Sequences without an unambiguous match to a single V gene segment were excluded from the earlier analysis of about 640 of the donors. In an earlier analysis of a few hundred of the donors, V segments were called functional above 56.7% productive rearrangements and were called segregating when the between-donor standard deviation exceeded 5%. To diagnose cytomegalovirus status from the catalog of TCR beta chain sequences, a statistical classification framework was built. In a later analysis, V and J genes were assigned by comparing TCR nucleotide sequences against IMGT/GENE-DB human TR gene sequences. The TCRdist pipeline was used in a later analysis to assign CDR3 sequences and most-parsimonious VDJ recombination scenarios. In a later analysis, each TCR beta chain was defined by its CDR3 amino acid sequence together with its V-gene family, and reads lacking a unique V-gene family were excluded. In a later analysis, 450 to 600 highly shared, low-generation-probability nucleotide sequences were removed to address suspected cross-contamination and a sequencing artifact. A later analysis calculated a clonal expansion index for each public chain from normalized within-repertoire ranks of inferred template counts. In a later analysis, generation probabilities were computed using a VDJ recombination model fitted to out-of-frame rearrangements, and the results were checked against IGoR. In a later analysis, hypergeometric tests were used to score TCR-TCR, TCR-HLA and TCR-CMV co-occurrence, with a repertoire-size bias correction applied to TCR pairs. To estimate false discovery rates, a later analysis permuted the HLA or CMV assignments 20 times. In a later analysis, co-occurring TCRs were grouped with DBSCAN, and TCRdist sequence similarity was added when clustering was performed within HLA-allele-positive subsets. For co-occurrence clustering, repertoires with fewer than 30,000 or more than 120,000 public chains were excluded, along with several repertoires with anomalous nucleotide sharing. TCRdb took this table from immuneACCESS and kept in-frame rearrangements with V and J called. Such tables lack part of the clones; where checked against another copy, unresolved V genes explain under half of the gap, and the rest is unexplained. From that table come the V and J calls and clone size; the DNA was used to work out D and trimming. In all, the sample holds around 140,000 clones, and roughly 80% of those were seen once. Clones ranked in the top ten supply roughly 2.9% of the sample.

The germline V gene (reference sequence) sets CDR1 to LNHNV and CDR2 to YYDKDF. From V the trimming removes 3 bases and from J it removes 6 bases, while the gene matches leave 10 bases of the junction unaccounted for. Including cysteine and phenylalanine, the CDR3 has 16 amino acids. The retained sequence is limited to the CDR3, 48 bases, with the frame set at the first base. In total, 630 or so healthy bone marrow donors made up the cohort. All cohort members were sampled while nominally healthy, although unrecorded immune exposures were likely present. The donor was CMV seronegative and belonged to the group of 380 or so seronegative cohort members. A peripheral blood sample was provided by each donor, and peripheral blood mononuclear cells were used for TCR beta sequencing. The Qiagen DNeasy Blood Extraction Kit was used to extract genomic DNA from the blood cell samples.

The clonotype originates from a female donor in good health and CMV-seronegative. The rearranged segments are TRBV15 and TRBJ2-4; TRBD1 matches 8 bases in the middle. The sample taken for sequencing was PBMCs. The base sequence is TGTGCCACCAGCAGCCTGGGGCAGGGGGCAGGAAACATTCAGTACTTC. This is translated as CATSSLGQGAGNIQYF.